Described below is a single TCR beta chain sequence and its context. RNA, once extracted, was reverse transcribed into cDNA for use as the sequencing template. This table comes from immunoSEQ multiplex PCR, and its TCRdb copy is limited to in-frame clones, with some not included. Of 140,000 or so clones listed, about 51% are singletons. The data are from a study of CD8+ T cells in alopecia areata. Germline V gene sequence: CDR1 SNHLY, CDR2 FYNNEI. This CDR3 region has 12 residues. V lost 6 bases, J lost 3 bases, and 9 bases lay in between. The gene calls are TRBV2 and TRBJ2-7; D might be TRBD1 (5 bases). This receptor was obtained from a human donor with alopecia areata. The sample here was CD4+ T cells sorted from blood, taken at week 0. CDR3 DNA: TGTGCCAGCAGAGGCAGGGTCTACGAGCAGTACTTC. Its translation: CASRGRVYEQYF.